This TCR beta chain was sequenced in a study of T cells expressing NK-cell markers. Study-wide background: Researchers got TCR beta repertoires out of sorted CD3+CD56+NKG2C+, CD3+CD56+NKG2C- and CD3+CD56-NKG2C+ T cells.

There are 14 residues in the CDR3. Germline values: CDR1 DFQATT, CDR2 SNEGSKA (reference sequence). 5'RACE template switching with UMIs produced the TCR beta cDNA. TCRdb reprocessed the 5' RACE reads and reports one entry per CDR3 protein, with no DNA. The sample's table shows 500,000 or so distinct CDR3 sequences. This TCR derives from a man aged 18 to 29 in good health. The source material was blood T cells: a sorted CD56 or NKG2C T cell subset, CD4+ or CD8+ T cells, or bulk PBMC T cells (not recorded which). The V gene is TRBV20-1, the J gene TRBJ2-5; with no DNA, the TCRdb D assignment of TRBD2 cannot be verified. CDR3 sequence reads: CSARVPEGLGTQYF.